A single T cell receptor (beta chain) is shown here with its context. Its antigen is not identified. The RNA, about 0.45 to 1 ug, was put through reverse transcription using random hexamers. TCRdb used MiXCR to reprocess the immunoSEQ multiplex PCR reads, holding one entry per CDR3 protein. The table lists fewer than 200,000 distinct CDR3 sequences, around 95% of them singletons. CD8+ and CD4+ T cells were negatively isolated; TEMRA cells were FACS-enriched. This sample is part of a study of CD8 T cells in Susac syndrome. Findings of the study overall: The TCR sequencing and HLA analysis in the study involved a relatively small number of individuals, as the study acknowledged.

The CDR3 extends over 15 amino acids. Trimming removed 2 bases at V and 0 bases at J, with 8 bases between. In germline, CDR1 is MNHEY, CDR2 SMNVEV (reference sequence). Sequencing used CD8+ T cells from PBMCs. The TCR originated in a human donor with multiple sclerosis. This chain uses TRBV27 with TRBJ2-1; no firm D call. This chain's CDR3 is CASSLGSSSYNEQFF. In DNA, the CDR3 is TGTGCCAGCAGTTTAGGCAGTAGCTCCTACAATGAGCAGTTCTTC.